This entry lists 10 T cell receptor beta chains sequenced from one sample in a study of blood T cell repertoires in COVID-19. Some clones are missing from TCRdb's copy, which holds only in-frame ones; the method was immunoSEQ multiplex PCR. The table records a few hundred thousand clones, about 87% of them present only once. Sequencing input: peripheral blood. These receptors all come from a man in his fifties or sixties with acute or convalescent COVID-19.

In its sample, this clone was seen a few times. The rearrangement uses TRBV27 and TRBJ1-2, with 9 positions matching TRBD1. Germline CDR1 and CDR2: MNHEY and SMNVEV (reference sequence). J was trimmed by 3 bases and V by 5 bases; bases with no gene match: 7. The CDR3 has 15 amino acids. Here the CDR3 reads CASSAPGQGDYGYTF. For the CDR3, the DNA is TGTGCCAGCAGTGCTCCGGGACAGGGAGACTATGGCTACACCTTC.

The chain recombines TRBV29-1 with TRBJ1-2; 7 bases fit TRBD1. From germline, CDR1 is SQVTM and CDR2 ANQGSEA. This CDR3 has 17 residues. The trim removed 6 bases at V and 8 bases at J, leaving 24 bases unmatched. Written as DNA, the CDR3 is TGCAGCGTCGATATAAACGGACAGGTTCGGGGCTTGCAAGGCTACACCTTC. Protein: CSVDINGQVRGLQGYTF.

This CDR3 reads CASSFLSETQYF. The DNA of the CDR3 is TGTGCCAGCAGCTTTTTATCGGAGACCCAGTACTTC. V is TRBV5-6 and J is TRBJ2-5; D gene uncertain. Per the germline V gene, CDR1 is SGHDT and CDR2 is YYEEEE. Trimming took 2 bases from V and 5 from J, leaving 7 bases between them. CDR3 length: 12 amino acids. The whole variable domain, remainder taken from reference TRBV5-6 and TRBJ2-5, is DAGVTQSPTHLIKTRGQQVTLRCSPKSGHDTVSWYQQALGQGPQFIFQYYEEEERQRGNFPDRFSGHQFPNYSSELNVNALLLGDSALYLCASSFLSETQYFGPGTRLLVL.

The chain is built from TRBV11-3 and TRBJ2-2; D is unresolved. V lost 5 bases and J lost 3, with 10 bases in between. Germline-derived CDR1 and CDR2 are SGHNT and YENEEA. CDR3 length: 14 residues. The CDR3 sequence: CASSPAQYTGELFF. CDR3 coding DNA: TGTGCCAGCAGCCCAGCGCAGTACACCGGGGAGCTGTTTTTT.

In its sample, this clone was seen once. The chain employs TRBV12-5 and TRBJ1-1; D perhaps matches TRBD1 (5 bases). The CDR3 totals 13 residues. Trimming stripped 5 bases from V and 4 bases from J, with 11 bases between. Germline CDR1 and CDR2: LGHNT and FRNRAP. The CDR3 spells CASGVTVVTEAFF. As DNA, the CDR3 is TGTGCTAGTGGTGTGACAGTCGTCACTGAAGCTTTCTTT.

J is TRBJ2-3 and V is TRBV6-2 or TRBV6-3, with TRBD2 matching over 13 bases. V was pared by 6 bases and J by 11 bases, with 8 bases of the junction left unmatched. The CDR3 runs to 14 residues. The germline CDR1 and CDR2 sequences are MNHEY and SVGEGT. CDR3 sequence: CASSTTSGGIRQYF. DNA for the CDR3: TGTGCCAGCAGCACGACTAGCGGGGGGATTAGGCAGTATTTT.

The chain links TRBV6-5 to TRBJ2-4, with TRBD1 identical over 8 bases. J was trimmed by 4 bases and V by 3 bases; bases with no gene match: 8. Germline CDR1 is MNHEY and CDR2 is SVGAGI. The CDR3 extends over 16 amino acids. The CDR3 region has the DNA TGTGCCAGCAGTTATTTCTCAGGACAGGGTAAAAACATTCAGTACTTC. Translation gives CASSYFSGQGKNIQYF.

This chain uses TRBV5-5 with TRBJ2-7; 8 bases are shared with TRBD2. CDR3 length equals 15 residues. CDR1 and CDR2 from the germline V gene are SGHKS and YYEKEE (reference sequence). The V gene end was trimmed by 4 bases and the J gene end by 4 bases; junction bases not matched to a gene: 10. CDR3 nucleotides: TGTGCCAGCAGCCCGCCGGGACTAGTCGCGTACGAGCAGTACTTC. Translating gives CASSPPGLVAYEQYF. Filled out from reference TRBV5-5 and TRBJ2-7, the complete variable domain reads DAGVTQSPTHLIKTRGQQVTLRCSPISGHKSVSWYQQVLGQGPQFIFQYYEKEERGRGNFPDRFSARQFPNYSSELNVNALLLGDSALYLCASSPPGLVAYEQYFGPGTRLTVT.

The chain carries TRBV6-5 and TRBJ1-4, with a weak D call TRBD1 (5 bases). V was trimmed by 5 bases and J by 4 bases, leaving 11 bases between them. The CDR3 is made up of 14 amino acids. Germline lookup yields CDR1 MNHEY and CDR2 SVGAGI. The CDR3 coding sequence is TGTGCCAGCAGTCTGAGACAGCGTAATGAAAAACTGTTTTTT. The encoded protein is CASSLRQRNEKLFF.

The chain couples TRBV29-1 to TRBJ2-1, with 7 bases matching TRBD2. Trimming cost V 5 bases and J 1 base; bases outside gene matches: 5. CDR3 length equals 14 residues. Germline CDR1 and CDR2: SQVTM and ANQGSEA. DNA of the CDR3: TGCAGCGTTAGTGAGGGAGGGTCCTACAATGAGCAGTTCTTC. Amino acids: CSVSEGGSYNEQFF.